The 23 T cell receptor beta chains given below trace back to one sample, sequenced in a study of blood T cell repertoires in COVID-19. Sequenced by immunoSEQ multiplex PCR; TCRdb stores in-frame clones only, minus some. Altogether roughly 400,000 clones are present, about 89% being singletons, with the ten largest covering about 2.5%. The sample was peripheral blood. These receptor sequences come from an older woman with COVID-19, enrolled during active disease.

The chain couples TRBV3-1 (or the pseudogene TRBV3-2) to TRBJ1-5, with D hard to call. This CDR3 comprises 15 residues. CDR1 and CDR2 (germline): LGHDT, YNNKEL (reference sequence). V shed 2 bases and J shed 7 bases, with 15 bases lying between them. CDR3 amino acids: CASSQSLQNSQPQHF. The CDR3 nucleotides read TGTGCCAGCAGCCAATCTCTCCAGAATAGCCAGCCCCAGCATTTT.

The V call is TRBV11-2, the J call TRBJ1-1, with 8 nucleotides matching TRBD1. Germline-derived CDR1 and CDR2 are SGHAT and FQNNGV. The ends lost 4 bases at V and 4 bases at J; junction bases unmatched: 8. This CDR3 contains 15 residues. The chain's CDR3 is CASSWTGTGSTEAFF. For the CDR3, the DNA is TGTGCCAGCAGCTGGACCGGGACAGGCTCCACTGAAGCTTTCTTT.

V gene TRBV3-1 (or the pseudogene TRBV3-2) combines with J gene TRBJ2-1; D possibly corresponds to TRBD2 (6 bases). This CDR3 contains 15 residues. V was pared by 4 bases and J by 7 bases, with 17 bases between. CDR1 LGHDT and CDR2 YNNKEL come from the germline V gene (reference sequence). This chain's CDR3 is CASSPGVPLRNEQFF. The CDR3 DNA sequence: TGTGCCAGCAGCCCGGGAGTTCCTTTACGGAATGAGCAGTTCTTC.

The rearrangement uses TRBV15 and TRBJ1-4; tentative D call: TRBD1 (5 bases). The CDR3 covers 13 residues. Per germline, CDR1 LNHNV and CDR2 YYDKDF (reference sequence). Trimming removed 4 bases at V and 8 bases at J, with 11 bases between. In DNA form, the CDR3 reads TGTGCCACCAGCACTCCGGAGGGGGAAAAACTGTTTTTT. This gives the protein CATSTPEGEKLFF.

CDR3 residues: CASSTGTGGLSNSPLHF. The CDR3 DNA is TGTGCCAGCAGCACCGGGACAGGGGGGTTGTCGAATTCACCCCTCCACTTT. This chain joins TRBV3-1 (or the pseudogene TRBV3-2) and TRBJ1-6, with 11 bases lining up with TRBD1. Trimming cost V 5 bases and J 7 bases; bases outside gene matches: 10. The CDR3 has 17 amino acids. Germline loops: CDR1 LGHDT, CDR2 YNNKEL (reference sequence).

CDR3 protein: CASSLSVLPGELFF. CDR3 bases: TGTGCCAGCAGCTTGTCGGTTTTGCCCGGGGAGCTGTTTTTT. The rearrangement uses TRBV7-3 and TRBJ2-2; D is unclear. The CDR3 has 14 residues. Germline lookup yields CDR1 SGHTA and CDR2 FQGTGA. The V end was cut by 3 bases, the J end by 6 bases, with 11 bases between.

The CDR3 nucleotides are TGTGCCAGCAGCGTTCGGGAGAGAGCTGAAGCTTTCTTT. Residues: CASSVRERAEAFF. The chain joins TRBV9 to TRBJ1-1, with D unclear. V lost 2 bases to trimming and J lost 6 bases, with 11 bases between them. Germline V gives CDR1 SGDLS, CDR2 YYNGEE. The CDR3 runs 13 residues.

The chain couples TRBV14 to TRBJ1-2; 9 bases fit TRBD1. Looked up from germline, CDR1 is SGHDN and CDR2 is FVKESK. The CDR3 extends over 14 amino acids. Unmatched junction bases numbered 6, after V lost 2 bases and J lost 8 bases. DNA for the CDR3: TGTGCCAGCAGCCAAAGGGGGGACAGGGAAGGCTACACCTTC. Protein sequence: CASSQRGDREGYTF.

The CDR3 DNA reads TGTGCCAGTAGTATGTGGCAGGGGGGAGAGACCCAGTACTTC. It codes for CASSMWQGGETQYF. This chain joins TRBV19 and TRBJ2-5, with a possible D match to TRBD1 (7 bases). The CDR3 length is 14 residues. Germline values: CDR1 LNHDA, CDR2 SQIVND (reference sequence). The V end was cut by 3 bases, the J end by 4 bases, with 12 bases between. The full variable domain, its missing parts supplied by reference TRBV19 and TRBJ2-5, is DGGITQSPKYLFRKEGQNVTLSCEQNLNHDAMYWYRQDPGQGLRLIYYSQIVNDFQKGDIAEGYSVSREKKESFPLTVTSAQKNPTAFYLCASSMWQGGETQYFGPGTRLLVL.

The chain uses TRBV11-3 and TRBJ1-1, with a tentative D call TRBD1 (6 bases). Germline V CDR1 and CDR2: SGHNT, YENEEA. This CDR3 has 14 residues. Trimming pared 2 bases from V and 2 bases from J, leaving 9 bases between. CDR3 amino acids: CASSLKGTNTEAFF. In DNA, the CDR3 is TGTGCCAGCAGCTTAAAGGGGACAAACACTGAAGCTTTCTTT.

This clone was seen a few times. CDR3 residues: CASSPGILQWDTEAFF. CDR3 nucleotides: TGTGCCAGTAGTCCAGGGATTTTACAATGGGACACTGAAGCTTTCTTT. The chain has TRBV19 and TRBJ1-1, with D possibly being TRBD1 (5 bases). Per the germline V gene, CDR1 is LNHDA and CDR2 is SQIVND (reference sequence). Trimming took 5 bases from V and 3 from J, leaving 19 bases between them. The CDR3 runs to 16 residues.

The chain employs TRBV10-1 and TRBJ1-6, with 11 bases lining up with TRBD1. Germline V gene sequence: CDR1 WNHNN, CDR2 SYGVQD (reference sequence). Unmatched junction bases numbered 8, after V lost 2 bases and J lost 5 bases. This CDR3 has 18 amino acids. The CDR3 sequence: CASSEPSPGQGDNSPLHF. CDR3 nucleotide sequence: TGCGCCAGCAGTGAGCCTAGTCCGGGACAGGGGGATAATTCACCCCTCCACTTT.

The chain employs TRBV9 and TRBJ1-4; a possible D gene is TRBD1 (6 bases). The CDR3 runs to 15 residues. Germline loops: CDR1 SGDLS, CDR2 YYNGEE. V dropped 3 bases and J dropped 4 bases, with 13 bases sitting between them. CDR3 sequence: CASSALTGLNEKLFF. CDR3 coding DNA: TGTGCCAGCAGCGCCTTGACAGGACTTAATGAAAAACTGTTTTTT.

The chain links TRBV7-3 to TRBJ2-1; D is possibly TRBD1 (7 bases). Germline CDR1 is SGHTA and CDR2 is FQGTGA. Trimming took 5 bases from V and 7 from J, leaving 15 bases between them. This CDR3 region has 14 residues. The CDR3 region is CASSQTGRWNEQFF. CDR3 DNA: TGTGCCAGCAGCCAGACAGGGAGGTGGAATGAGCAGTTCTTC.

Written as DNA, the CDR3 is TGTGCCAGCAGTTACTCGCAGTTATTTCCTGGCTACACCTTC. Translating gives CASSYSQLFPGYTF. This chain uses TRBV6-5 with TRBJ1-2; D remains ambiguous. The CDR3 has 14 residues. CDR1 and CDR2 (germline): MNHEY, SVGAGI. The V end was cut by 0 bases, the J end by 7 bases, with 12 bases between.

This clone has just a few counts. The chain joins TRBV5-4 to TRBJ1-1; D gene uncertain. The V end lost 0 bases, the J end lost 1 base, and 4 bases lay between the germline ends. This CDR3 contains 13 residues. The germline V gene has CDR1 SGHNT and CDR2 YYREEE (reference sequence). CDR3 amino acids: CASSLGENTEAFF. The CDR3 bases are TGTGCCAGCAGCTTGGGCGAGAACACTGAAGCTTTCTTT.

The V gene is TRBV12-3 or TRBV12-4, the J gene TRBJ1-2; 8 nucleotides agree with TRBD1. V shed 7 bases and J 4 bases; nucleotides not matched to a gene: 5. The CDR3 covers 13 residues. The CDR3 spells CASKGTGGYGYTF. CDR3 bases: TGTGCCAGCAAAGGGACAGGTGGCTATGGCTACACCTTC.

The chain has TRBV6-1 and TRBJ1-4; the D is unclear. The CDR3 consists of 15 residues. Trimming removed 2 bases from V and 1 base from J, with 8 bases in between. Per germline, CDR1 MNHNS and CDR2 SASEGT. CDR3 nucleotides: TGTGCCAGCAGTGAACTTGGGAGAACTAATGAAAAACTGTTTTTT. This translates into CASSELGRTNEKLFF.

This chain uses TRBV28 with TRBJ2-1, with D unresolved. CDR1 is MDHEN, CDR2 SYDVKM, per germline. V lost 2 bases to trimming and J lost 6 bases, with 5 bases between them. The CDR3 is 12 amino acids. This chain's CDR3 is CASSLHINEQFF. The DNA of the CDR3 is TGTGCCAGCAGTTTACACATCAATGAGCAGTTCTTC.

The rearrangement links TRBV5-8 to TRBJ1-5; D is undetermined. V was cut by 3 bases and J by 4 bases, with 5 bases left in between. The CDR3 totals 12 residues. Germline V gene lookup returns CDR1 SGHTS and CDR2 YDEGEE. In DNA form, the CDR3 reads TGTGCCAGCAGCTACGAGAATCAGCCCCAGCATTTT. Translated, it gives CASSYENQPQHF.

J is TRBJ2-5 and V is TRBV19; weak D call: TRBD2 (5 bases). Germline CDR1 is LNHDA and CDR2 is SQIVND (reference sequence). The V end lost 4 bases, the J end lost 5 bases, and 11 bases lay between the germline ends. This CDR3 is built from 13 residues. CDR3 DNA sequence: TGTGCCAGTAGTACGAGGGCTAGGGAGACCCAGTACTTC. Translating gives CASSTRARETQYF.

The chain recombines TRBV5-1 with TRBJ1-4; 12 nucleotides match TRBD1. The CDR3 contains 14 residues. Trimming at V came to 5 bases and at J to 12 bases, leaving 8 bases not matched to a gene. The germline V gene encodes CDR1 SGHRS and CDR2 YFSETQ. This chain's CDR3 is CASRPGTGGPQLFF. CDR3 nucleotide sequence: TGCGCCAGCAGACCCGGGACAGGGGGCCCCCAACTGTTTTTT.

This clone appeared a single time. V and J are TRBV6-1 and TRBJ2-7; TRBD1 agrees at 9 bases. Losses at the gene ends were 4 bases for V and 1 base for J; bases not matched to a gene: 8. The V gene's germline CDR1 is MNHNS and CDR2 SASEGT. The CDR3 extends over 16 amino acids. This chain's CDR3 is CASSVGTGTTSYEQYF. In nucleotides, the CDR3 is TGTGCCAGCAGTGTCGGGACAGGGACCACGTCCTACGAGCAGTACTTC.